This T cell receptor (beta chain) was observed in a study of cytomegalovirus exposure and HLA in healthy donors (dated by TCRdb to 2016 to 2017). Describing the broader study: An earlier analysis of several hundred of the donors reported 276 Gb of sequence data and some 120 million unique TCR beta sequences from roughly 200 million T cells. Approximately 310 gigabases of sequencing data and around 80 million unique TCR sequences made up an early release that covered some 640 HLA-typed donors. Of the roughly 410 genotyped donors, over 80% were placed in the genetic ancestry cluster associated with self-reported Caucasian donors. The aim of the study was to test whether cataloging public T cell receptors could identify signatures of past pathogen exposure. Using immunosequencing, the study profiled T cell repertoires from about 650 subjects and related those repertoires to cytomegalovirus serostatus. In addition to the first cohort of 500 to 850 subjects, a separate validation cohort of 120 different subjects was used. To predict cytomegalovirus infection status, the study combined high-throughput TCR immunosequencing, statistical association of individual TCRs with disease status, and machine learning. To study patterns of TCR occurrence, a later analysis re-analyzed previously published TCR beta repertoires from 666 donors and added high-resolution HLA genotyping. In the later analysis, no new phenotypic data were used to find candidate immune exposures; instead, reliance was placed on TCR beta sequences and their occurrence across donors. To decide whether each TCR beta V gene segment behaved as functional or pseudogenic, an earlier analysis of over 500 of the donors relied on high-throughput TCR beta sequencing. Donor age, sex, ethnicity and CMV serostatus were collected together with the repertoire data. In a later genetic analysis, genome-wide SNP genotypes for 398 of the 666 donors were used, and that subset was treated as a discovery cohort. All discovery cohort repertoires had been generated using a single sequencing platform. Both class I and class II loci were covered by HLA typing, at four-digit resolution. Typing coverage varied by locus: 629-630 donors for A, B, C, DRB1 and DQB1; some 520 for DQA1; nearly 610 for DPA1; under 490 for DPB1. Roughly 5 DR-DQ haplotypes were handled as single units for association and clustering, since linkage in the cohort was strong. On average, roughly 200,000 unique TCR beta nucleotide sequences were sequenced per donor among roughly 430 genotyped donors of the cohort, with approximately 18% of those sequences being non-productive.

The cohort consisted of approximately 690 healthy bone marrow donors. At the time of sampling, every cohort member was nominally healthy, though immune exposures that went unrecorded were likely present. The donor was CMV seronegative and belonged to the group of under 400 seronegative cohort members. A peripheral blood sample was collected from each donor, and TCR beta sequencing was performed on peripheral blood mononuclear cells. The Qiagen DNeasy Blood Extraction Kit was used to extract genomic DNA from the blood cell samples. Library generation was performed with the immunoSEQ multiplex PCR assay. A mixture of 60 forward primers for TCR Vbeta segments and 13 reverse primers for TCR Jbeta segments was used in the multiplex PCR. A multiplex PCR assay on genomic DNA amplified the CDR3 region of rearranged TCR beta genes. On the Illumina HiSeq System, the amplified TCR beta libraries were sequenced as 87-base-pair reads. Concerning the study's data processing: In a later analysis, 80 million or so unique TCR beta chains were counted across the roughly 670 repertoires, and roughly 10 million of these chains were shared by at least two donors. A nearest-neighbor algorithm error-corrected the raw reads and collapsed the reads into unique sequences, merging closely related sequences to remove PCR and sequencing errors. To assign V, D and J gene segments, CDR3 sequences were aligned to IMGT reference sequences. Each retained sequence needed at least a six-nucleotide match to both a V gene segment and a J gene segment. Rearrangements were classified as productive when the CDR3 lacked stop codons and remained in frame with V and J, and all other rearrangements were classified as non-productive. CDR3 was defined by IMGT convention, running from the second conserved V-encoded cysteine to the conserved J-encoded phenylalanine. The earlier analysis of approximately 590 of the donors excluded any sequence lacking an unambiguous match to a single V gene segment. In an earlier analysis of approximately 610 of the donors, V segments were called functional above 56.7% productive rearrangements and were called segregating when the between-donor standard deviation exceeded 5%. A statistical classification framework was built for diagnosing cytomegalovirus status from the catalog of TCR beta chain sequences. V and J gene assignment, in a later analysis, came from comparing TCR nucleotide sequences with IMGT/GENE-DB human TR gene sequences. In a later analysis, CDR3 sequences and most-parsimonious VDJ recombination scenarios were assigned using the TCRdist pipeline. In a later analysis, each TCR beta chain was defined by its CDR3 amino acid sequence together with its V-gene family, and reads lacking a unique V-gene family were excluded. In a later analysis, approximately 640 highly shared, low-generation-probability nucleotide sequences were removed to address suspected cross-contamination and a sequencing artifact. A later analysis calculated a clonal expansion index for each public chain from normalized within-repertoire ranks of inferred template counts. Generation probabilities in a later analysis came from a VDJ recombination model fitted to out-of-frame rearrangements, and those results were checked against IGoR. Hypergeometric tests were used in a later analysis to score TCR-TCR, TCR-HLA and TCR-CMV co-occurrence, with a repertoire-size bias correction applied to the TCR pairs. To estimate false discovery rates, a later analysis permuted the HLA or CMV assignments 20 times. In a later analysis, co-occurring TCRs were grouped using DBSCAN, with TCRdist sequence similarity added in when clustering inside HLA-allele-positive subsets. Repertoires with fewer than 30,000 or more than 120,000 public chains, plus five repertoires with anomalous nucleotide sharing, were excluded from co-occurrence clustering. Not all clones reach the TCRdb copy of this immuneACCESS table, which keeps in-frame sequences only. Checked studies attribute under half of the gap to unresolved V genes and leave the rest unexplained. That table supplies the V and J calls and clone size; D and trimming were determined from the DNA. A total of about 140,000 clones appear in this sample, 75% to 90% of them only once. Of the sample, around 1.3% is held by the ten largest clones.

In regard to this clone: The antigen it binds to is not known. One base away there is no much larger clone; base qualities are not given.

From the cysteine through the phenylalanine, the CDR3 covers 15 amino acids. Only CDR3 DNA remains: 45 bases, in frame from the first base. Trimmed from V: 1 base; trimmed from J: 5 bases; junction bases lacking a gene match: 7. CDR1 and CDR2 are read off the germline V gene as MGHDK and SYGVNS. The study at large found these results: Broadly in line with IMGT annotations, most TCR beta V segments showed up in productive rearrangements about 87% or about 30% of the time in an earlier analysis of several hundred of the donors. The only immune exposure information available for the cohort was CMV serostatus. HLA typing was unavailable for some donors at each locus, so association tests used only the typed subset. According to a later genetic analysis, donors in an Asian-associated ancestry cluster had fewer N-insertions in productive TCRs than the roughly 670-donor mean. A later analysis found that TCR association rates varied across HLA loci, with DRB1 alleles showing the most associated TCRs and HLA-C alleles the fewest. The earlier analysis of a few hundred of the donors excluded some 15 rarely observed V segments, including chromosome 9 orphons, because counts were too low. In a later analysis, some 18,000 TCR beta sequences were associated with specific HLA alleles at a false discovery rate of 0.05. A further reported finding was that TCR beta sequences accurately predicted the HLA-A and HLA-B alleles for most subjects in the first cohort. Linkage disequilibrium might explain the correlated functional status among segregating V segments, but an unknown experimental factor could not be ruled out. While some public TCRs were present in many individuals, most TCR sequences turned up only very rarely across donors. Some IMGT-functional V segments, including TRBV6-2 and TRBV6-3, could not be told apart with the 87-base-pair reads, so those segments were excluded. When HLA alleles, especially DR and DQ, strongly co-occurred, attributing TCR associations to individual alleles was difficult. Presence/absence analyses assumed roughly uniform sequencing depth across donors, an assumption that may not hold. According to a later analysis, parvovirus B19, influenza, CMV and Epstein-Barr virus appeared linked to several top co-occurrence clusters. Only TCR beta chains were sequenced in this cohort, and the absence of alpha or paired-chain data limited detectable features. In a later analysis, HLA-associated TCR beta chains showed more clonal expansion and lower generation probabilities than non-associated chains that were equally common. An association between a missense DCLRE1C variant and V-gene and J-gene trimming of TCR beta chains was found in a later genetic analysis and replicated in an independent cohort. In a later analysis, most CMV-associated TCR beta chains were found to appear HLA-restricted, with HLA associations seemingly driven largely by CMV exposure. The authors suggested that the approach could potentially be generalized to other disease states and immunological phenotypes. A total of around 150 TCR beta chains were listed by the study as associated with cytomegalovirus. The classifier was reported to diagnose cytomegalovirus status with high specificity and sensitivity in both the original and validation cohorts. A cluster of highly shared sequence variants was judged likely to represent a technical artifact of the sequencing pipeline. In vitro tests confirmed that a few of the cytomegalovirus-associated TCR beta chains recognize cytomegalovirus antigens.

This clonotype originated in a female donor in good health and CMV-seronegative. Sequences were obtained from PBMCs. The sequence is built from TRBV25-1 and TRBJ2-5; 7 junctional bases match TRBD2. The CDR3 loop reads CASSEWGRGGETQYF. The DNA reads TGTGCCAGCAGTGAATGGGGAAGGGGAGGGGAGACCCAGTACTTC.